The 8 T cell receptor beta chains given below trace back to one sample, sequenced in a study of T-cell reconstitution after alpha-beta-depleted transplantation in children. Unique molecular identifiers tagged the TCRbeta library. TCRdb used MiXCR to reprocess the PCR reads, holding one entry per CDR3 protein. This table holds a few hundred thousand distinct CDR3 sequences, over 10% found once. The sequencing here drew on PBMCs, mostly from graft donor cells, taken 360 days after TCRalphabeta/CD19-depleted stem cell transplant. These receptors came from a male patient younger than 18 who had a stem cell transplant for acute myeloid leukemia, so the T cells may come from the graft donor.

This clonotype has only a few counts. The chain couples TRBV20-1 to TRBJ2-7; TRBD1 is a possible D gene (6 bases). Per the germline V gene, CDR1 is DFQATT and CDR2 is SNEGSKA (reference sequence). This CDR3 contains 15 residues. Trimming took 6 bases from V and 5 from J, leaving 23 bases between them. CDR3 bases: TGCAGTGCGTACTTCTCCGGGACACTCGCCCACGAGCAGTACTTC. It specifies CSAYFSGTLAHEQYF.

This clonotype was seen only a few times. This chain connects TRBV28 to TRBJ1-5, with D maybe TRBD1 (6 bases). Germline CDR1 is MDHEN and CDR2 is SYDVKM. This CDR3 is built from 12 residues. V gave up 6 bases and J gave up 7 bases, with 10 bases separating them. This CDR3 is CASRGGLQPQHF. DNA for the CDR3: TGTGCCAGCAGGGGGGGGCTGCAGCCCCAGCATTTT.

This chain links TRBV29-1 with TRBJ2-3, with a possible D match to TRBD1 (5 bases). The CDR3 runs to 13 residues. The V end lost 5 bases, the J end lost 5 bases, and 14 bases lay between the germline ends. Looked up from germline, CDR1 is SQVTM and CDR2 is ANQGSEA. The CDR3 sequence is CSVPAVQEDTQYF. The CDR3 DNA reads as TGCAGCGTTCCCGCGGTACAGGAAGATACGCAGTATTTT.

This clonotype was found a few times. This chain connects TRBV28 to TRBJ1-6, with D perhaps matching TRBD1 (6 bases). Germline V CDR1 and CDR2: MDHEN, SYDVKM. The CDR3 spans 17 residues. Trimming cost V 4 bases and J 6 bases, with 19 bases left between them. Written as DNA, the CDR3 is TGTGCCAGCAGTTCCGCTGAGGGGGGGGAGGTTAATTCACCCCTCCACTTT. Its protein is CASSSAEGGEVNSPLHF.

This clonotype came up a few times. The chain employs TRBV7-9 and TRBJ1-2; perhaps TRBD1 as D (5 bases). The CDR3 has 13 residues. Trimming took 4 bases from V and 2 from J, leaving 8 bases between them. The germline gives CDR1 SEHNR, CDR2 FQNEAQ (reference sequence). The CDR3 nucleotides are TGTGCCAGCAGCTCCCGACAGAACTATGGCTACACCTTC. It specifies CASSSRQNYGYTF.

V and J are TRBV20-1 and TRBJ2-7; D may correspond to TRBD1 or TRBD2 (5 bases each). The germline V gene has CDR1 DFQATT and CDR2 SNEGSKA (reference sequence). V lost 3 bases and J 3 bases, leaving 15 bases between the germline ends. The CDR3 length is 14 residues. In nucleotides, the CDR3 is TGCAGTGCTAGGGGGACCCATCAGGTCTACGAGCAGTACTTC. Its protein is CSARGTHQVYEQYF.

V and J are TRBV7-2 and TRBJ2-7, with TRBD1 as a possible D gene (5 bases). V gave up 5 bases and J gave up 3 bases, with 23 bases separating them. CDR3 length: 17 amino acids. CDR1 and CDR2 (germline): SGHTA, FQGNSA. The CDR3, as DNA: TGTGCCAGCAGCCTGGTTGGGGCCGTTAGTAAGAACTACGAGCAGTACTTC. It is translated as CASSLVGAVSKNYEQYF.

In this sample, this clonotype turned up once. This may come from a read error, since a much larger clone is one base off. The CDR3 DNA reads TGTGCCTGCAGTTTCCTCGGGAGGAGTTACAATGAGCAGTTCTTC. It encodes CACSFLGRSYNEQFF. The chain joins TRBV12-3 or TRBV12-4 to TRBJ2-1, with 7 bases lining up with TRBD2. The CDR3 has 15 residues.